These 16 T cell receptor beta chains were sequenced from one sample in a study of Ad26.COV2.S vaccination and SARS-CoV-2 variants. The method was immunoSEQ multiplex PCR; TCRdb's version includes in-frame clones alone and lacks a portion of them. The data contain around 320,000 clones, around 83% of them singletons. Stated treatment: approximately 18 received Ad26.COV2.S at low or high dose, single or two shots; 5 received placebo; per-sample allocation not given. Day 63 following the first vaccine or placebo injection was when the samples were taken. Sequenced here: peripheral blood, sampled in a trial of Ad26.COV2.S vaccine versus placebo. Receptor source: a person aged 18-65 years who received the Ad26.COV2.S COVID-19 vaccine or a placebo.

This clone showed up just once. CDR3 nucleotide sequence: TGTGCCAGCAGCTTAGATCACGTGGTACCTGGCTACACCTTC. Translation: CASSLDHVVPGYTF. The rearrangement joins TRBV11-2 to TRBJ1-2; D gene ambiguous. Germline loops: CDR1 SGHAT, CDR2 FQNNGV. The CDR3 spans 14 residues. The V gene lost 0 bases and the J gene lost 7 bases, with 12 bases spanning the gap.

This chain uses TRBV20-1 with TRBJ2-1, with 9 bases that match TRBD2. This CDR3 region has 15 residues. The junction had 7 bases not matched to a gene; V was cut back by 3 bases and J by 4 bases. Looked up from germline, CDR1 is DFQATT and CDR2 is SNEGSKA (reference sequence). This CDR3 reads CSASVAGGKYNEQFF. CDR3 DNA: TGCAGTGCTAGTGTGGCGGGGGGGAAATACAATGAGCAGTTCTTC.

The chain has TRBV6-5 and TRBJ1-1, with 10 bases identical to TRBD1. The trim removed 8 bases at V and 4 bases at J, leaving 7 bases unmatched. Germline V gene sequence: CDR1 MNHEY, CDR2 SVGAGI. The CDR3 has 14 amino acids. Written as DNA, the CDR3 is TGTGCCAGCTGGGACAGGGGTTTGACCACTGAAGCTTTCTTT. Amino acid sequence: CASWDRGLTTEAFF.

The chain recombines TRBV28 with TRBJ1-2; TRBD1 might be the D (6 bases). Between the trimmed V and J ends, which lost 5 bases and 2 bases, there was a span of 9 bases. CDR3 length: 13 residues. The germline gives CDR1 MDHEN, CDR2 SYDVKM. The CDR3 sequence is CASSRTGNYGYTF. In DNA form, the CDR3 reads TGTGCCAGCAGTCGTACAGGGAACTATGGCTACACCTTC.

This clone was recorded only once. The chain links TRBV6-2 or TRBV6-3 to TRBJ1-2; D gene ambiguous. Trimming shortened V by 7 bases and J by 2 bases, and 11 bases separated the two germline ends. Germline V gene data show CDR1 as MNHEY and CDR2 as SVGEGT. The CDR3 is made up of 13 amino acids. The CDR3 DNA is TGTGCCAGCAACCCTCGGGCCAACTATGGCTACACCTTC. It is translated as CASNPRANYGYTF.

This sequence joins TRBV11-3 and TRBJ2-6, with 7 bases aligning to TRBD1. V lost 5 bases to trimming and J lost 2 bases; unmatched junction nucleotides: 3. CDR3 size: 15 residues. Germline V gives CDR1 SGHNT, CDR2 YENEEA. The CDR3 reads CASSPGQAGANVLTF. In nucleotides, the CDR3 is TGTGCCAGCAGCCCCGGACAGGCTGGGGCCAACGTCCTGACTTTC.

The V call is TRBV18, the J call TRBJ1-2; TRBD1 matches at 10 bases. Germline-derived CDR1 and CDR2 are KGHSH and LQKENI. The CDR3 sequence is 16 residues long. V dropped 2 bases and J dropped 3; count of bases not matched to a gene: 6. In DNA form, the CDR3 reads TGTGCCAGCTCACCATTTGGGACAGGGGACCACTATGGCTACACCTTC. It encodes CASSPFGTGDHYGYTF.

V gene TRBV9 combines with J gene TRBJ2-3; D is possibly TRBD1 or TRBD2 (5 bases each). The CDR3 is 18 amino acids. The germline V gene encodes CDR1 SGDLS and CDR2 YYNGEE. The V and J ends lost 3 bases and 0 bases respectively, with 20 bases between them. The CDR3: CASSDHAWIGTSTDTQYF. CDR3 in DNA: TGTGCCAGCAGCGACCATGCTTGGATAGGGACCAGCACAGATACGCAGTATTTT.

The rearrangement joins TRBV19 to TRBJ2-2, with TRBD1 as a possible D gene (6 bases). V lost 3 bases and J lost 2, with 19 bases in between. This CDR3 region has 18 residues. The germline V gene encodes CDR1 LNHDA and CDR2 SQIVND (reference sequence). The CDR3 reads CASSISPFGGPNTGELFF. The CDR3 DNA follows: TGTGCCAGTAGTATTTCCCCGTTTGGGGGCCCAAACACCGGGGAGCTGTTTTTT.

The rearrangement joins TRBV3-1 (or the pseudogene TRBV3-2) to TRBJ2-1; 9 nucleotides match TRBD1. This CDR3 is built from 17 residues. Germline V gene lookup returns CDR1 LGHDT and CDR2 YNNKEL (reference sequence). V shed 1 base, J shed 6 bases, and the junction held 10 bases outside the gene matches. The CDR3 protein is CASSQVLGQGRGNEQFF. CDR3 in DNA: TGTGCCAGCAGCCAAGTGTTGGGACAGGGTAGGGGCAATGAGCAGTTCTTC.

This clone was counted a few times. The chain combines TRBV7-6 with TRBJ2-2; 8 bases map to TRBD2. CDR3 length: 18 amino acids. Germline V CDR1 and CDR2: SGHVS, FNYEAQ. The V gene end was trimmed by 2 bases and the J gene end by 0 bases; junction bases not matched to a gene: 8. Here the CDR3 reads CASSLFLGGAANTGELFF. The CDR3 DNA reads TGTGCCAGCAGCTTATTCCTCGGGGGGGCAGCGAACACCGGGGAGCTGTTTTTT.

This clone has only a few counts. The rearrangement links TRBV4-3 to TRBJ1-3, with D possibly being TRBD1 (6 bases). The CDR3 length is 16 residues. The V end was cut by 4 bases, the J end by 3 bases, with 16 bases between. Germline V gene lookup returns CDR1 LGHNA and CDR2 YSLEER. The CDR3: CASSRERGLFGNTIYF. The CDR3 nucleotides are TGCGCCAGCAGCCGAGAGCGGGGGCTGTTTGGAAACACCATATATTTT.

The J gene is TRBJ2-5, the V gene TRBV7-2; D unresolved. Deletions cut 5 bases from V and 2 bases from J, with 12 bases between. The length of the CDR3 is 14 residues. From germline, CDR1 is SGHTA and CDR2 FQGNSA. CDR3 sequence reads: CASSPRRIQETQYF. CDR3 nucleotide sequence: TGTGCCAGCAGCCCCCGGCGGATTCAAGAGACCCAGTACTTC.

This clone was seen a few times. The gene calls are TRBV6-4 and TRBJ1-1; no clear D. This CDR3 region has 14 residues. CDR1 is MRHNA and CDR2 is SNTAGT in the germline V gene. V lost 2 bases and J 0 bases, leaving 7 bases between the germline ends. The CDR3 is CASSDGPMNTEAFF. In DNA form, the CDR3 reads TGTGCCAGCAGTGACGGACCCATGAACACTGAAGCTTTCTTT.

V and J are TRBV7-8 and TRBJ2-5; D is unclear. The germline V gene has CDR1 SGHVS and CDR2 FQNEAQ. The CDR3 has 17 residues. Between the trimmed V and J ends, which lost 2 bases and 5 bases, there was a span of 21 bases. Here the CDR3 reads CASSLNGVGFGTETQYF. The CDR3 nucleotides read TGTGCCAGCAGCTTAAACGGTGTGGGTTTCGGTACGGAGACCCAGTACTTC.

The V and J genes are TRBV11-2 and TRBJ2-3; D is possibly TRBD1 or TRBD2 (5 bases each). CDR1 and CDR2 (germline): SGHAT, FQNNGV. V was pared by 4 bases and J by 5 bases, with 10 bases between. The CDR3 is 13 amino acids. The CDR3 sequence: CASSSGALDTQYF. The CDR3 DNA is TGTGCCAGCAGCTCCGGGGCACTAGATACGCAGTATTTT.